Included here is one TCR beta chain sequence, with context. A clone one base away is much larger, so this may be a read error. TCRdb processed the multiplex PCR reads anew with MiXCR; each CDR3 protein has one entry. The sample contains approximately 180,000 distinct CDR3 sequences, 33% of which appear only once. This specimen comes from a study of breast tumors, draining lymph nodes, adjacent tissues. The lymph nodes were axillary draining lymph nodes from breast cancer patients. Germline CDR1 SGHTA, CDR2 FQGNSA. The ends were cut back, 11 bases at V and 9 bases at J, with 25 bases in the middle. CDR3 size: 14 residues.

What was sequenced was axillary lymph node tissue. The receptor was derived from a female donor with breast cancer. Some clones in this sample may be carry-over from other donors' samples. The chain joins TRBV7-2 to TRBJ2-5; perhaps TRBD2 as D (7 bases). CDR3: CACRNPGAGEAQYF. The CDR3 bases are TGTGCCTGCCGAAATCCGGGGGCGGGGGAGGCCCAGTACTTC.